One and the same sample provided the 2 T cell receptor beta chains below, sequenced in a study of shared clonotypes between healthy human individuals. The data were produced by immunoSEQ multiplex PCR, yet TCRdb's version contains in-frame clones alone and is incomplete. The sample lists approximately 530,000 clones, more than 95% seen once, with around 0.066% in the top ten. The sequenced sample was naive CD4+ T cells sorted from blood. This sample's subset: CD45RA+ positively selected. Receptor source: a woman in her twenties or thirties in good health.

The chain recombines TRBV27 with TRBJ1-2; tentatively, D is TRBD1 (6 bases). This CDR3 contains 15 residues. Germline CDR1 is MNHEY and CDR2 is SMNVEV (reference sequence). V was shortened by 5 bases and J by 4 bases, with 17 bases between the two germline ends. This chain's CDR3 is CASSPYTGQSYGYTF. As DNA, the CDR3 is TGTGCCAGCAGTCCATATACCGGACAGAGCTATGGCTACACCTTC.

The chain is built from TRBV28 and TRBJ1-5; 10 nucleotides line up with TRBD1. The length of the CDR3 is 15 residues. The ends lost 1 base at V and 6 bases at J; junction bases unmatched: 3. Germline CDR1 is MDHEN and CDR2 is SYDVKM. The chain's CDR3 is CASSLSGQGSQPQHF. The CDR3 nucleotides read TGTGCCAGCAGTTTATCGGGACAGGGGTCTCAGCCCCAGCATTTT.